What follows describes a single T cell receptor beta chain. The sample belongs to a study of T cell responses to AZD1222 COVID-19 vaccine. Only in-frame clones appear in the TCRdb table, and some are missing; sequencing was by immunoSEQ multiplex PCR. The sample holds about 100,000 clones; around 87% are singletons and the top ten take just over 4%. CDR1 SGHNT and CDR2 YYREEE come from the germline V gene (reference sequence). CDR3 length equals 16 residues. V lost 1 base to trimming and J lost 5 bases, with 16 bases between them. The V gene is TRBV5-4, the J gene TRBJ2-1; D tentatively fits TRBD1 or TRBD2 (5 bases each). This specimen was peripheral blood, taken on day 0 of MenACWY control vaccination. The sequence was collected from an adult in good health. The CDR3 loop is CASSLWPGTNDNEQFF. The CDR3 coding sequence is TGTGCCAGCAGCTTGTGGCCCGGGACGAACGACAATGAGCAGTTCTTC. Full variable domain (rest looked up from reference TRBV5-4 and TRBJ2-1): ETGVTQSPTHLIKTRGQQVTLRCSSQSGHNTVSWYQQALGQGPQFIFQYYREEENGRGNFPPRFSGLQFPNYSSELNVNALELDDSALYLCASSLWPGTNDNEQFFGPGTRLTVL.